A single sample is the source of the 29 T cell receptor beta chains below, sequenced in a study of CD8 T cells in ankylosing spondylitis. General observations from the study: About 8 highly homologous variants made up a TCR beta motif, and this motif appeared characteristic of ankylosing spondylitis blood.

These TCRs' antigens remain unknown. TCRdb reprocessed the 5' RACE reads with MiXCR, giving one entry per CDR3 protein. Of around 440,000 distinct CDR3 sequences in the sample, over 15% were seen once. The sequenced sample consisted of blood, either unsorted or a sorted T cell fraction (not recorded which). All receptors derive from a male donor with ankylosing spondylitis.

This chain links TRBV28 with TRBJ1-2; the D is unclear. V shed 7 bases and J shed 4 bases, with 13 bases lying between them. The CDR3 loop spans 13 amino acids. Germline CDR1 reads MDHEN; CDR2 reads SYDVKM. The CDR3: CASTAGSSYGYTF. The CDR3, as DNA: TGTGCCAGCACCGCGGGCAGCAGCTATGGCTACACCTTC.

This clonotype came up many times. The rearrangement links TRBV20-1 to TRBJ1-4, with D unclear. Germline CDR1 DFQATT, CDR2 SNEGSKA (reference sequence). The CDR3 loop spans 14 amino acids. V was pared by 0 bases and J by 4 bases, with 9 bases between. The CDR3 here is CSARDRMSNEKLFF. Here the CDR3 DNA reads TGCAGTGCTAGAGATAGGATGAGTAATGAAAAACTGTTTTTT.

This clonotype was detected only a few times. V is TRBV11-2 and J is TRBJ1-2, with a weak D call TRBD1 (6 bases). The CDR3 runs 13 residues. V lost 5 bases and J 4 bases, leaving 11 bases between the germline ends. From germline, CDR1 is SGHAT and CDR2 FQNNGV. The CDR3 region has the DNA TGTGCCAGCAGCGCGGGGGCCAGCTATGGCTACACCTTC. Its translation is CASSAGASYGYTF.

This clonotype was counted a few times. The chain carries TRBV5-1 and TRBJ1-2; 8 nucleotides line up with TRBD1. Germline CDR1 SGHRS, CDR2 YFSETQ. The CDR3 is made up of 15 amino acids. Trimming removed 0 bases from V and 4 bases from J; junction bases left unmatched: 5. The DNA of the CDR3 is TGCGCCAGCAGCTTGGTGGCAGGGGGCAGCTATGGCTACACCTTC. Residues: CASSLVAGGSYGYTF.

This clonotype was seen repeatedly, ten times or more. The chain uses TRBV11-1 and TRBJ1-1; 10 bases align to TRBD1. The germline V gene encodes CDR1 SGHAT and CDR2 FQDESV (reference sequence). The CDR3 runs 15 residues. V lost 2 bases to trimming and J lost 1 base; unmatched junction nucleotides: 1. The CDR3 here is CASSLRQGANTEAFF. DNA of the CDR3: TGTGCCAGCAGCTTAAGACAGGGGGCGAACACTGAAGCTTTCTTT.

This clonotype came up a few times. The chain uses TRBV7-9 and TRBJ1-4; D gene ambiguous. Germline V gene sequence: CDR1 SEHNR, CDR2 FQNEAQ (reference sequence). The CDR3 has 14 residues. Trimming took off 8 bases at V and 0 bases at J, with 10 bases between the two ends. The CDR3 loop is CASAYSATNEKLFF. In DNA, the CDR3 is TGTGCCAGCGCCTACAGTGCAACTAATGAAAAACTGTTTTTT.

This clonotype was seen a handful of times. The chain uses TRBV2 and TRBJ1-1; TRBD1 might be the D (5 bases). V gave up 7 bases and J gave up 0 bases, with 12 bases separating them. This CDR3 contains 14 residues. Germline loops: CDR1 SNHLY, CDR2 FYNNEI. CDR3 DNA: TGTGCCAGCAATAGGGGACTTTTGAACACTGAAGCTTTCTTT. It specifies CASNRGLLNTEAFF.

This clonotype was counted a few times. Written as DNA, the CDR3 is TGTGCCAGCAGCTTAGGGCTAGCGGGAGTGAAGGAGACCCAGTACTTC. Its protein product is CASSLGLAGVKETQYF. J is TRBJ2-5 and V is TRBV7-7; 10 positions match TRBD2. Trimming took 1 base from V and 5 from J; bases not matched to a gene: 7. Germline V gives CDR1 SSHAT, CDR2 FNYEAQ (reference sequence). The CDR3 is 16 residues long. The full variable domain, rest sourced from reference TRBV7-7 and TRBJ2-5, is GAGVSQSPRYKVTKRGQDVTLRCDPISSHATLYWYQQALGQGPEFLTYFNYEAQPDKSGLPSDRFSAERPEGSISTLTIQRTEQRDSAMYRCASSLGLAGVKETQYFGPGTRLLVL.

The V call is TRBV3-1, the J call TRBJ1-2; 7 bases are a match to TRBD1. CDR3 length equals 17 residues. Germline lookup yields CDR1 LGHDT and CDR2 YNNKEL (reference sequence). V was clipped by 0 bases and J by 1 base; unmatched bases: 8. The CDR3 region is CASSQDSGQNYNYGYTF. In DNA form, the CDR3 reads TGTGCCAGCAGCCAAGATTCGGGACAGAACTATAACTATGGCTACACCTTC.

The table lists this clonotype with a count of one. V gene TRBV2 combines with J gene TRBJ1-1, with D hard to call. Germline CDR1 and CDR2: SNHLY and FYNNEI. Deletions cut 3 bases from V and 1 base from J, with 6 bases between. The CDR3 has 13 residues. CDR3 region: CASSEPRNTEAFF. Written as DNA, the CDR3 is TGTGCCAGCAGTGAGCCGAGGAACACTGAAGCTTTCTTT. Full variable domain (missing parts from reference TRBV2 and TRBJ1-1): EPEVTQTPSHQVTQMGQEVILRCVPISNHLYFYWYRQILGQKVEFLVSFYNNEISEKSEIFDDQFSVERPDGSNFTLKIRSTKLEDSAMYFCASSEPRNTEAFFGQGTRLTVV.

The rearrangement links TRBV18 to TRBJ2-7; a weak D match, TRBD1 (6 bases). Trimming took 2 bases from V and 9 from J, leaving 20 bases between them. The CDR3 totals 15 residues. Germline V gene lookup returns CDR1 KGHSH and CDR2 LQKENI. CDR3 DNA sequence: TGTGCCAGCTCACCAGGGGCCTTCGACAGGTTGGGGCAGTACTTC. Amino acids: CASSPGAFDRLGQYF.

This sequence joins TRBV20-1 and TRBJ2-5; maybe TRBD2 (5 bases). In germline, CDR1 is DFQATT, CDR2 SNEGSKA (reference sequence). V was cut by 3 bases and J by 5 bases, with 16 bases left in between. This CDR3 has 14 amino acids. CDR3: CSASIQLVGETQYF. CDR3 bases: TGCAGTGCTAGCATCCAACTAGTCGGGGAGACCCAGTACTTC.

In its sample, this clonotype was seen a few times. This chain connects TRBV7-2 to TRBJ1-2; D uncertain. Germline assignment: CDR1 SGHTA and CDR2 FQGNSA. V was shortened by 4 bases and J by 0 bases, with 3 bases between the two germline ends. The CDR3 contains 12 residues. CDR3 nucleotide sequence: TGTGCCAGCAGCTGGGCTAACTATGGCTACACCTTC. Its protein product is CASSWANYGYTF.

This chain's CDR3 is CASSLWVWTRTGDTDTQYF. The DNA of the CDR3 is TGTGCCAGCAGCTTATGGGTCTGGACGAGGACCGGGGACACAGATACGCAGTATTTT. The V gene is TRBV11-2, the J gene TRBJ2-3; D may be TRBD2 (5 bases). V shed 2 bases and J shed 2 bases, with 23 bases lying between them. Germline CDR1 reads SGHAT; CDR2 reads FQNNGV. The CDR3 length is 19 residues.

The gene calls are TRBV7-2 and TRBJ2-7; tentatively, D is TRBD1 (5 bases). The V end lost 1 base, the J end lost 0 bases, and 7 bases lay between the germline ends. The V gene's germline CDR1 is SGHTA and CDR2 FQGNSA. The CDR3 runs to 14 residues. The CDR3, as DNA: TGTGCCAGCAGCTTAGTGGACACCTCCTACGAGCAGTACTTC. Amino acids: CASSLVDTSYEQYF.

The chain links TRBV6-2 or TRBV6-3 to TRBJ1-2; D is undetermined. Trimming took 8 bases from V and 8 from J, leaving 24 bases between them. Germline CDR1 is MNHEY and CDR2 is SVGEGT. The length of the CDR3 is 15 residues. CDR3 sequence (DNA): TGTGCCAGCGAGACGGACCCCCGGGATTACGAAGGCTACACCTTC. Its translation: CASETDPRDYEGYTF.

This rearrangement joins TRBV9 to TRBJ2-1; a possible D gene is TRBD1 (5 bases). Looked up from germline, CDR1 is SGDLS and CDR2 is YYNGEE. CDR3 size: 14 residues. V lost 0 bases to trimming and J lost 1 base, with 5 bases between them. CDR3 sequence: CASSVGQSYNEQFF. DNA for the CDR3: TGTGCCAGCAGCGTAGGACAGTCCTACAATGAGCAGTTCTTC. The whole variable domain, filled in from reference TRBV9 and TRBJ2-1, reads DSGVTQTPKHLITATGQRVTLRCSPRSGDLSVYWYQQSLDQGLQFLIQYYNGEERAKGNILERFSAQQFPDLHSELNLSSLELGDSALYFCASSVGQSYNEQFFGPGTRLTVL.

The chain uses TRBV7-9 and TRBJ2-1; D uncertain. Germline values: CDR1 SEHNR, CDR2 FQNEAQ (reference sequence). The ends were cut back, 4 bases at V and 0 bases at J, with 10 bases in the middle. CDR3 size: 15 residues. CDR3: CASSSHGSSYNEQFF. CDR3 in DNA: TGTGCCAGCAGCTCCCACGGTAGCTCCTACAATGAGCAGTTCTTC.

This clonotype was observed a few times. V is TRBV15 and J is TRBJ2-7, with TRBD1 identical over 7 bases. J gave up 0 bases and V 2 bases, and 4 bases lay outside the gene matches. The CDR3 sequence is 15 residues long. Germline CDR1 reads LNHNV; CDR2 reads YYDKDF (reference sequence). The CDR3 loop reads CATSRKGQSSYEQYF. CDR3 bases: TGTGCCACCAGCAGAAAGGGACAGAGCTCCTACGAGCAGTACTTC.

This clonotype was counted only a few times. The rearrangement joins TRBV28 to TRBJ2-1; D perhaps matches TRBD1 (6 bases). The CDR3 has 15 residues. Trimming removed 5 bases from V and 3 bases from J, with 14 bases in between. Germline V gene sequence: CDR1 MDHEN, CDR2 SYDVKM. The CDR3 region has the DNA TGTGCCAGCAGTGCTACCAAGGGGGACTACAATGAGCAGTTCTTC. This gives the protein CASSATKGDYNEQFF.

This clonotype was seen a handful of times. This rearrangement joins TRBV6-5 to TRBJ2-7, with TRBD2 matching 15 bases. This CDR3 contains 18 residues. The ends lost 2 bases at V and 2 bases at J; junction bases unmatched: 7. Germline V gene lookup returns CDR1 MNHEY and CDR2 SVGAGI. CDR3 protein: CASSYKGLAGGPPYEQYF. The CDR3 DNA reads as TGTGCCAGCAGTTACAAGGGACTAGCGGGAGGTCCCCCCTACGAGCAGTACTTC.

The genes are TRBV5-6 and TRBJ2-3; possibly TRBD2 for D (5 bases). The length of the CDR3 is 15 residues. CDR1 is SGHDT and CDR2 is YYEEEE in the germline V gene. Trimming cost V 4 bases and J 0 bases, with 12 bases left between them. CDR3 in DNA: TGTGCCAGCAGCCCAGGAGGCCCAAGCACAGATACGCAGTATTTT. The encoded protein is CASSPGGPSTDTQYF.

This clonotype has only a few counts. This rearrangement joins TRBV10-2 to TRBJ2-3, with D uncertain. V lost 4 bases and J 1 base, leaving 9 bases between the germline ends. The CDR3 is 14 residues long. Germline loops: CDR1 WSHSY, CDR2 SAAADI. CDR3 in DNA: TGCGCCAGCAGTGTGTTTACAGGCACAGATACGCAGTATTTT. It encodes CASSVFTGTDTQYF.

This clonotype has ten or more counts. This rearrangement joins TRBV20-1 to TRBJ2-7, with 7 bases aligning to TRBD2. The CDR3 contains 14 residues. V lost 5 bases, J lost 0 bases, and 7 bases stayed unmatched. Germline CDR1 and CDR2: DFQATT and SNEGSKA (reference sequence). The CDR3 DNA is TGCAGTGCTCCGCGGGGGTGGGGCTCCTACGAGCAGTACTTC. Amino acid sequence: CSAPRGWGSYEQYF.

This chain joins TRBV12-3 or TRBV12-4 and TRBJ2-7; D is ambiguous. This CDR3 contains 14 residues. V lost 3 bases, J lost 7 bases, and 16 bases lay in between. The CDR3 sequence: CASSFRDRRYEQYF. The CDR3 DNA follows: TGTGCCAGCAGTTTTAGAGACCGCCGCTATGAGCAGTACTTC.

This chain uses TRBV7-9 with TRBJ2-4, with a possible D match to TRBD1 (7 bases). The germline V gene encodes CDR1 SEHNR and CDR2 FQNEAQ (reference sequence). The CDR3 is 15 residues long. The germline V and J ends were trimmed by 5 bases and 9 bases, with 20 bases remaining between them. The CDR3 spells CASSNAAPGGGIQYF. CDR3 nucleotides: TGTGCCAGCAGCAACGCGGCGCCAGGGGGAGGCATTCAGTACTTC.

V and J are TRBV5-1 and TRBJ1-1; D not certain. The CDR3 is 15 residues long. The V gene's germline CDR1 is SGHRS and CDR2 YFSETQ. Between the trimmed V and J ends, which lost 0 bases and 0 bases, there was a span of 9 bases. The CDR3 nucleotides read TGCGCCAGCAGCTTGGCCAGCCTCATGAACACTGAAGCTTTCTTT. It is translated as CASSLASLMNTEAFF.

This chain links TRBV6-1 with TRBJ1-2; no clear D. The CDR3 contains 13 residues. Germline V gene sequence: CDR1 MNHNS, CDR2 SASEGT. Trimming shortened V by 2 bases and J by 4 bases, and 8 bases separated the two germline ends. CDR3 coding DNA: TGTGCCAGCAGTGAACAGGACTCCTATGGCTACACCTTC. Its protein is CASSEQDSYGYTF.

This clonotype appeared a few times. The rearrangement joins TRBV12-3 or TRBV12-4 to TRBJ1-2, with unresolved D. The CDR3 runs 15 residues. Trimming took off 2 bases at V and 0 bases at J, with 10 bases between the two ends. This CDR3 is CASSLSQISNYGYTF. The CDR3, as DNA: TGTGCCAGCAGTTTATCCCAGATATCTAACTATGGCTACACCTTC.